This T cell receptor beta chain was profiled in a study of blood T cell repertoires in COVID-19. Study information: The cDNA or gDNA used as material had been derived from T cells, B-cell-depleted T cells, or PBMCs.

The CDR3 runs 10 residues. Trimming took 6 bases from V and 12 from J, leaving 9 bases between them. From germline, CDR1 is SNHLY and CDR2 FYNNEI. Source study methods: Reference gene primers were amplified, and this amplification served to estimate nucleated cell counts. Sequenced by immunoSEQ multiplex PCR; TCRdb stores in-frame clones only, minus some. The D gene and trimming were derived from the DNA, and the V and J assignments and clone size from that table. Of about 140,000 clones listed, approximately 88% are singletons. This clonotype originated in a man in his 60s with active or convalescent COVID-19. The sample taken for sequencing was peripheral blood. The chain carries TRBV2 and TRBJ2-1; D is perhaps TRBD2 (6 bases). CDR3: CASRDYGQFF. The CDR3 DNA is TGTGCCAGCAGGGACTATGGGCAGTTCTTC.